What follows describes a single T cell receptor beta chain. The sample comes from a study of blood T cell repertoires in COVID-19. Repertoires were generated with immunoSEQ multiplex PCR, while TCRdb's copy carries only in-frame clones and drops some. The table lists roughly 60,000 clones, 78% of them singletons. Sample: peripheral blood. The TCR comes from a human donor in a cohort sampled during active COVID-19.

The CDR3 here is CASSFQGQNYEQYF. CDR3 coding DNA: TGTGCCAGCAGCTTTCAAGGACAAAATTACGAGCAGTACTTC. V gene TRBV7-9 combines with J gene TRBJ2-7; the D gene is possibly TRBD1 (5 bases). The germline gives CDR1 SEHNR, CDR2 FQNEAQ (reference sequence). This CDR3 has 14 residues. The V gene lost 3 bases and the J gene lost 4 bases, with 13 bases spanning the gap.